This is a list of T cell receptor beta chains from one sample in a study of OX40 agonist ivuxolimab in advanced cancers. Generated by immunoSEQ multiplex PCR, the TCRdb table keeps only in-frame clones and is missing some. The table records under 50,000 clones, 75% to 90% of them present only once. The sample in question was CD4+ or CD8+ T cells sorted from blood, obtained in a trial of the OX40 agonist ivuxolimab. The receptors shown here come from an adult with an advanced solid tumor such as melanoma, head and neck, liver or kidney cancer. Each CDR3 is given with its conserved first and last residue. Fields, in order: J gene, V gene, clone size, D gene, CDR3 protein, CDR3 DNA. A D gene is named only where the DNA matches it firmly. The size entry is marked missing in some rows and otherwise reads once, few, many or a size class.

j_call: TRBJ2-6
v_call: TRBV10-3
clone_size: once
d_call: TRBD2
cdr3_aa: CAISESVAGDGANVLTF
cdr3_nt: TGTGCCATCAGTGAGTCGGTAGCGGGAGATGGGGCCAACGTCCTGACTTTC

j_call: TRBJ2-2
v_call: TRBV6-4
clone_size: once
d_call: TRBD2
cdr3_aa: CASGTSGDTGELFF
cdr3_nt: TGTGCCAGCGGGACTAGCGGGGATACCGGGGAGCTGTTTTTT

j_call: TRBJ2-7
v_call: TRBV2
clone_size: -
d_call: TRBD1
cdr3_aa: CASSLSTGEIHEQYF
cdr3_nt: TGTGCCAGCAGTTTGAGTACAGGGGAGATTCACGAGCAGTACTTC

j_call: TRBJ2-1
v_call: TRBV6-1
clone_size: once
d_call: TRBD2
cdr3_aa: CASSETSDNNEQFF
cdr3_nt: TGTGCCAGCAGTGAGACTAGCGACAACAATGAGCAGTTCTTC

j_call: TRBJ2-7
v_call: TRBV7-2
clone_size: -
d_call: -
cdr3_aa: CASSRFLGPYEQYF
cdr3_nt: TGTGCCAGCAGCCGATTCCTAGGGCCCTACGAGCAGTACTTC

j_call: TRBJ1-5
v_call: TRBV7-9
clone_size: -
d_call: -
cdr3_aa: CASSLGGQGQPQHF
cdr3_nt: TGTGCCAGCAGCTTGGGGGGGCAGGGGCAGCCCCAGCATTTT

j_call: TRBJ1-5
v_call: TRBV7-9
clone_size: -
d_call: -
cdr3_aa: CASSPGTVFGKYSNQPQHF
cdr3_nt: TGTGCCAGCAGCCCCGGGACGGTGTTTGGCAAATATAGCAATCAGCCCCAGCATTTT

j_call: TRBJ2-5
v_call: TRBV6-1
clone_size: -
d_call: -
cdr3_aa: CASSELAGSTETQYF
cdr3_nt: TGTGCCAGCAGTGAACTGGCAGGGTCAACCGAGACCCAGTACTTC

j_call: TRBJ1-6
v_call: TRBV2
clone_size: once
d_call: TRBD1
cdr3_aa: CASSIPDRGGSPLHF
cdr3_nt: TGTGCCAGCAGTATCCCGGACAGGGGTGGCTCACCCCTCCACTTT

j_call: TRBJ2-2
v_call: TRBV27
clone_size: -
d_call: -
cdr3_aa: CASSLLNTGELFF
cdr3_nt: TGTGCCAGCAGTTTACTAAACACCGGGGAGCTGTTTTTT

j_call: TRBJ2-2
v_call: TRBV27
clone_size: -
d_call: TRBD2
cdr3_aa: CASSLLAGGNTGELFF
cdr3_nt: TGTGCCAGCAGTTTGCTAGCGGGGGGGAACACCGGGGAGCTGTTTTTT

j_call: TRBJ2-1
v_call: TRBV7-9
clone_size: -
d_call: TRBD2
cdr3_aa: CASSSRTSDWNEQFF
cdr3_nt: TGTGCCAGCAGCTCCAGGACTAGCGATTGGAATGAGCAGTTCTTC

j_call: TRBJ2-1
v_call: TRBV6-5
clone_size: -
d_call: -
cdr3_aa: CASSYNDHNEQFF
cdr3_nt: TGTGCCAGCAGTTACAACGACCACAATGAGCAGTTCTTC

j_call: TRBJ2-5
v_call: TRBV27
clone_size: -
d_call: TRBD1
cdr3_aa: CASRTGARETQYF
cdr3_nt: TGTGCCAGCAGGACAGGGGCCAGGGAGACCCAGTACTTC

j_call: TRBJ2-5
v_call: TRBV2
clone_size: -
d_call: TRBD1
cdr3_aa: CASMDRAAETQYF
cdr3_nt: TGTGCCAGCATGGACAGGGCAGCAGAGACCCAGTACTTC

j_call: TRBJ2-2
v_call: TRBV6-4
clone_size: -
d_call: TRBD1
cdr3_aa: CASSDTGGMGTGELFF
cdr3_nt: TGTGCCAGCAGTGACACAGGGGGCATGGGAACCGGGGAGCTGTTTTTT

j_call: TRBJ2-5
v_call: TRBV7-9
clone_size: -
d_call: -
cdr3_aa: CASSLGLPQETQYF
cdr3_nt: TGTGCCAGCAGCTTAGGACTACCCCAAGAGACCCAGTACTTC

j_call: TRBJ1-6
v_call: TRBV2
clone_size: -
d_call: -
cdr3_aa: CASILGENNSPLHF
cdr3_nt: -

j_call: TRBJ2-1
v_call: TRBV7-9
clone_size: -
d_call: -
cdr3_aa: CASGISYNEQFF
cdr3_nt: TGTGCCAGTGGGATCTCCTACAATGAGCAGTTCTTC

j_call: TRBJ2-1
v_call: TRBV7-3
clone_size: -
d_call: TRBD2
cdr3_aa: CASGLAGGYNEQFF
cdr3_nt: TGTGCCAGCGGGCTAGCGGGAGGCTACAATGAGCAGTTCTTC

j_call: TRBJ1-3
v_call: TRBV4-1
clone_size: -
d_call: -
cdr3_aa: CASSQNSSGNTIYF
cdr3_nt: TGCGCCAGCAGCCAAAACAGCTCTGGAAACACCATATATTTT

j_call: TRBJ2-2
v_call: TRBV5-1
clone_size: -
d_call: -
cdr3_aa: CASSLGNRVAGELFF
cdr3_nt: TGCGCCAGCAGCTTGGGGAACAGGGTGGCCGGGGAGCTGTTTTTT